These 32 T cell receptor beta chains came from one sample sequenced in a study of OX40 agonist ivuxolimab in advanced cancers. Profiling relied on immunoSEQ multiplex PCR, and the TCRdb table lists in-frame clones only, not all of them. The data show roughly 45,000 clones, 84% seen once. The sample consisted of CD4+ or CD8+ T cells sorted from blood, taken in a trial of the OX40 agonist ivuxolimab. The receptors derive from an adult with an advanced solid tumor such as melanoma, head and neck, liver or kidney cancer.

The DNA of the CDR3 is TGTGCCAGCAGCTGGGGGGGGTCGTACTTC. Residues: CASSWGGSYF. The chain couples TRBV11-2 to TRBJ2-7; 7 bases match TRBD2. In germline, CDR1 is SGHAT, CDR2 FQNNGV. The CDR3 spans 10 residues. The V gene end was trimmed by 4 bases and the J gene end by 12 bases; junction bases not matched to a gene: 3.

The chain uses TRBV13 and TRBJ1-1; tentative D call: TRBD1 (6 bases). The germline gives CDR1 PRHDT, CDR2 FYEKMQ (reference sequence). The CDR3 is 14 residues long. V was cut by 3 bases and J by 6 bases, with 14 bases left in between. CDR3 bases: TGTGCCAGCAGCTTTGGTACAGGGAAATCTGAAGCTTTCTTT. This encodes CASSFGTGKSEAFF.

CDR3 sequence reads: CASSPQGGEQYF. In nucleotides, the CDR3 is TGTGCCAGCAGCCCCCAGGGTGGCGAGCAGTACTTC. The chain is built from TRBV13 and TRBJ2-7; possibly TRBD1 for D (5 bases). This CDR3 is built from 12 residues. The V and J ends lost 5 bases and 6 bases respectively, with 11 bases between them. The germline V gene encodes CDR1 PRHDT and CDR2 FYEKMQ (reference sequence).

This chain links TRBV5-1 with TRBJ2-3, with D hard to call. The germline V gene encodes CDR1 SGHRS and CDR2 YFSETQ. The CDR3 contains 14 residues. V lost 0 bases and J 4 bases, leaving 9 bases between the germline ends. The CDR3 DNA reads TGCGCCAGCAGCTTGGACTCCATAGCAGATACGCAGTATTTT. Translating it yields CASSLDSIADTQYF.

This clone was seen just once. J is TRBJ1-1 and V is TRBV7-6; tentative D call: TRBD1 (6 bases). CDR1 SGHVS and CDR2 FNYEAQ come from the germline V gene. The V end lost 3 bases, the J end lost 1 base, and 15 bases lay between the germline ends. The CDR3 totals 16 residues. Here the CDR3 reads CASSLDRVGGNTEAFF. DNA for the CDR3: TGTGCCAGCAGCTTGGACCGGGTAGGGGGGAACACTGAAGCTTTCTTT.

This chain uses TRBV7-9 with TRBJ2-3; maybe TRBD2 (6 bases). V lost 3 bases, J lost 6 bases, and 16 bases lay in between. This CDR3 is built from 15 residues. Germline lookup yields CDR1 SEHNR and CDR2 FQNEAQ (reference sequence). The CDR3 DNA follows: TGTGCCAGCAGCTTTTCCCTGGACTACCTGGATACGCAGTATTTT. Encoded protein: CASSFSLDYLDTQYF.

The chain is built from TRBV28 and TRBJ2-3; D gene ambiguous. Germline lookup yields CDR1 MDHEN and CDR2 SYDVKM. Trimming took 7 bases from V and 0 from J, leaving 20 bases between them. The CDR3 is made up of 17 amino acids. CDR3 nucleotide sequence: TGTGCCAGCAATGGCAGACCCCGAGGCTCTAGCACAGATACGCAGTATTTT. It specifies CASNGRPRGSSTDTQYF.

The chain uses TRBV10-2 and TRBJ2-3; the D is unclear. The CDR3 spans 14 residues. Deletions cut 3 bases from V and 0 bases from J, with 7 bases between. Germline CDR1 WSHSY, CDR2 SAAADI. In DNA form, the CDR3 reads TGCGCCAGCAGTGAAAGGGCTAGCACAGATACGCAGTATTTT. It specifies CASSERASTDTQYF.

This clone was recorded only once. The gene calls are TRBV10-2 and TRBJ2-1; D tentatively reads TRBD1 or TRBD2 (5 bases each). Germline-derived CDR1 and CDR2 are WSHSY and SAAADI. This CDR3 has 14 amino acids. The ends were cut back, 5 bases at V and 8 bases at J, with 16 bases in the middle. CDR3 sequence: CASSPVGEGDEQFF. In nucleotides, the CDR3 is TGCGCCAGCAGTCCCGTCGGGGAAGGGGATGAGCAGTTCTTC.

The chain uses TRBV4-2 and TRBJ1-4; 9 bases align to TRBD1. J gave up 0 bases and V 5 bases, and 7 bases lay outside the gene matches. Germline CDR1 reads LGHNA; CDR2 reads YNFKEQ. This CDR3 is 17 amino acids long. Written as DNA, the CDR3 is TGTGCCAGCAGCTTGCCGGGACAGGGTTCAACTAATGAAAAACTGTTTTTT. Translated: CASSLPGQGSTNEKLFF.

This chain connects TRBV28 to TRBJ2-1, with TRBD2 identical over 12 bases. The ends lost 7 bases at V and 7 bases at J; junction bases unmatched: 5. Germline-derived CDR1 and CDR2 are MDHEN and SYDVKM. The CDR3 is made up of 14 amino acids. CDR3 in amino acids: CASTWTSGINEQFF. DNA for the CDR3: TGTGCCAGCACGTGGACTAGCGGGATAAATGAGCAGTTCTTC.

This clone was observed a few times. The chain carries TRBV21-1 and TRBJ2-4; the DNA was not used to check the table's D call, TRBD1. TRBV21-1 is tagged as a pseudogene. This CDR3 spans 14 amino acids. The CDR3 nucleotides are TGTGCCAGCAGCAAAGGGAGACAGAAAAACATTCAGTACTTC. This gives the protein CASSKGRQKNIQYF.

This CDR3 is CASSFWQDYNEQFF. The CDR3, as DNA: TGTGCCAGCAGTTTTTGGCAGGACTACAATGAGCAGTTCTTC. The chain couples TRBV28 to TRBJ2-1; D is unresolved. Trimming shortened V by 3 bases and J by 3 bases, and 9 bases separated the two germline ends. CDR3 length equals 14 residues. The germline V gene has CDR1 MDHEN and CDR2 SYDVKM.

The chain employs TRBV6-1 and TRBJ1-4, with 7 bases matching TRBD1. The CDR3 extends over 15 amino acids. Looked up from germline, CDR1 is MNHNS and CDR2 is SASEGT. V lost 2 bases and J lost 8; bases outside the gene matches: 8. CDR3 region: CASSEFGTEREKLFF. In DNA, the CDR3 is TGTGCCAGCAGTGAATTCGGGACAGAACGCGAAAAACTGTTTTTT.

The genes are TRBV29-1 and TRBJ2-6; D may be TRBD1 (6 bases). Germline V lookup: CDR1 SQVTM, CDR2 ANQGSEA. The CDR3 runs to 14 residues. V was shortened by 7 bases and J by 3 bases, with 13 bases between the two germline ends. The CDR3 sequence is CSATQGDGANVLTF. The CDR3 DNA sequence: TGCAGCGCCACACAGGGCGATGGGGCCAACGTCCTGACTTTC.

Regarding this clone: Different DNA sequences within this sample yield the same CDR3. The V and J genes are TRBV28 and TRBJ2-5, with 7 bases identical to TRBD1. The CDR3 spans 14 residues. The junction had 8 bases not matched to a gene; V was cut back by 5 bases and J by 5 bases. CDR1 is MDHEN and CDR2 is SYDVKM in the germline V gene. The CDR3 loop is CASSPRQGGETQYF. The DNA for the CDR3 is TGTGCCAGCAGTCCCCGACAGGGTGGGGAGACCCAGTACTTC.

The CDR3 is CSVGQSGEKLFF. The CDR3, as DNA: TGCAGCGTTGGACAGTCCGGCGAAAAACTGTTTTTT. The gene calls are TRBV29-1 and TRBJ1-4; a weak D match, TRBD1 (5 bases). Germline CDR1 and CDR2: SQVTM and ANQGSEA. CDR3 length: 12 residues. The V and J ends lost 4 bases and 8 bases respectively, with 11 bases between them.

This clone appeared a few times. The V gene is TRBV5-1, the J gene TRBJ2-7; TRBD1 agrees at 10 bases. The CDR3 totals 14 residues. The germline gives CDR1 SGHRS, CDR2 YFSETQ. The junction had 3 bases not matched to a gene; V was cut back by 4 bases and J by 2 bases. CDR3 in DNA: TGCGCCAGCAGCCGGGGACAGGGGCCCTACGAGCAGTACTTC. This gives the protein CASSRGQGPYEQYF.

The V call is TRBV27, the J call TRBJ1-1, with no clear D. Germline CDR1 MNHEY, CDR2 SMNVEV (reference sequence). Trimming left V 6 bases short and J 1 base short, with 12 bases between. The CDR3 is 14 amino acids. The CDR3 DNA sequence: TGTGCCAGCAGGGTCGGGCGGACGAACACTGAAGCTTTCTTT. Translated: CASRVGRTNTEAFF.

This chain links TRBV6-1 with TRBJ2-7, with D hard to call. This CDR3 is built from 13 residues. Trimming took off 2 bases at V and 6 bases at J, with 11 bases between the two ends. Germline values: CDR1 MNHNS, CDR2 SASEGT. CDR3 sequence (DNA): TGTGCCAGCAGTGAAAAAGGTAGCCCCGAGCAGTACTTC. Translation gives CASSEKGSPEQYF.

The chain couples TRBV6-5 to TRBJ1-3; a weak D match, TRBD1 (5 bases). Trimming removed 10 bases from V and 4 bases from J, with 14 bases in between. CDR3 length: 13 amino acids. Germline V gene lookup returns CDR1 MNHEY and CDR2 SVGAGI. The CDR3 protein is CAIGGVGGNTIYF. The CDR3 DNA reads as TGTGCCATCGGAGGGGTGGGAGGAAACACCATATATTTT.

The chain is built from TRBV7-9 and TRBJ1-2; D unclear. The CDR3 has 11 amino acids. V was trimmed by 5 bases and J by 3 bases, leaving 4 bases between them. CDR1 and CDR2 from the germline V gene are SEHNR and FQNEAQ (reference sequence). CDR3 DNA sequence: TGTGCCAGCAGCCAGGACTATGGCTACACCTTC. Its translation: CASSQDYGYTF.

This clone has only a few counts. The J gene is TRBJ2-7, the V gene TRBV5-4; D tentatively fits TRBD1 or TRBD2 (5 bases each). The CDR3 has 15 residues. Germline V CDR1 and CDR2: SGHNT, YYREEE (reference sequence). V lost 3 bases, J lost 5 bases, and 18 bases lay in between. The CDR3 loop is CASSSSGTALDEQYF. DNA of the CDR3: TGTGCCAGCAGCTCTTCCGGGACCGCCCTGGACGAGCAGTACTTC.

The chain employs TRBV7-8 and TRBJ2-3, with TRBD2 matching over 9 bases. From germline, CDR1 is SGHVS and CDR2 FQNEAQ. V was clipped by 7 bases and J by 2 bases; unmatched bases: 13. The CDR3 has 17 amino acids. The DNA for the CDR3 is TGTGCCAGCATCGCCCCGGGACTAGCACAAATCACAGATACGCAGTATTTT. It yields the protein CASIAPGLAQITDTQYF. Full variable domain (rest looked up from reference TRBV7-8 and TRBJ2-3): GAGVSQSPRYKVAKRGQDVALRCDPISGHVSLFWYQQALGQGPEFLTYFQNEAQLDKSGLPSDRFFAERPEGSVSTLKIQRTQQEDSAVYLCASIAPGLAQITDTQYFGPGTRLTVL.

The table lists this clone with a few counts. The CDR3 nucleotides are TGTGCCAGCAGCCCGCCACTAGCCCGCAATGAGCAGTTCTTC. Translating gives CASSPPLARNEQFF. The chain recombines TRBV7-8 with TRBJ2-1, with D possibly TRBD2 on 6 matching bases. Germline lookup yields CDR1 SGHVS and CDR2 FQNEAQ. This CDR3 contains 14 residues. V lost 5 bases, J lost 6 bases, and 14 bases lay in between.

The chain has TRBV5-5 and TRBJ2-7; perhaps TRBD1 as D (5 bases). The CDR3 has 13 residues. Germline CDR1 reads SGHKS; CDR2 reads YYEKEE (reference sequence). V was clipped by 6 bases and J by 1 base, with 11 bases between them. The CDR3 nucleotides read TGTGCCAGCACCCGGACACCTTCCTACGAGCAGTACTTC. Protein product: CASTRTPSYEQYF.

CDR3 region: CASSQGGRTAFSGELFF. CDR3 nucleotides: TGCGCCAGCAGCCAAGGAGGCAGGACAGCTTTTTCCGGGGAGCTGTTTTTT. V usage is TRBV4-1 and J usage is TRBJ2-2; a weak D match, TRBD1 (6 bases). The V gene lost 1 base and the J gene lost 6 bases, with 18 bases spanning the gap. The CDR3 covers 17 residues. CDR1 is MGHRA, CDR2 YSYEKL, per germline.

About this clone itself: The sample carries other DNA sequences with the same CDR3. V usage is TRBV6-1 and J usage is TRBJ2-1; 14 bases line up with TRBD2. Trimming at V came to 6 bases and at J to 10 bases, leaving 5 bases not matched to a gene. Per the germline V gene, CDR1 is MNHNS and CDR2 is SASEGT. This CDR3 contains 14 residues. As DNA, the CDR3 is TGTGCCAGCAGCGGACTAGCGGGGGGCAGGGAGCAGTTCTTC. It yields the protein CASSGLAGGREQFF.

In this sample, this clone turned up once. The chain employs TRBV6-5 and TRBJ2-7, with 12 nucleotides matching TRBD2. The germline gives CDR1 MNHEY, CDR2 SVGAGI. Trimming at V came to 0 bases and at J to 2 bases, leaving 2 bases not matched to a gene. CDR3 length: 16 residues. CDR3 DNA sequence: TGTGCCAGCAGTTACTCGACTAGCGGGAGTACCTACGAGCAGTACTTC. The encoded protein is CASSYSTSGSTYEQYF.

The genes are TRBV9 and TRBJ2-7; D is ambiguous. CDR3 length equals 15 residues. Between the trimmed V and J ends, which lost 4 bases and 0 bases, there was a span of 14 bases. Germline CDR1 SGDLS, CDR2 YYNGEE. DNA for the CDR3: TGTGCCAGCAGCCCCCCGGACGGTGGCTCCTACGAGCAGTACTTC. Translating gives CASSPPDGGSYEQYF.

This clone was seen more than once but under ten times. The chain joins TRBV27 to TRBJ2-1; D call uncertain. The germline V gene has CDR1 MNHEY and CDR2 SMNVEV (reference sequence). The ends were cut back, 6 bases at V and 5 bases at J, with 14 bases in the middle. The CDR3 extends over 14 amino acids. The CDR3 spells CASSPQLGNNEQFF. The DNA of the CDR3 is TGTGCCAGCAGCCCCCAATTGGGGAACAATGAGCAGTTCTTC.

The genes are TRBV7-8 and TRBJ2-3, with D tentatively TRBD1 or TRBD2 (6 bases each). The CDR3 covers 16 residues. Trimming pared 1 base from V and 5 bases from J, leaving 16 bases between. CDR1 and CDR2 from the germline V gene are SGHVS and FQNEAQ. The CDR3 reads CASSLVTGARGDTQYF. CDR3 bases: TGTGCCAGCAGCTTAGTGACGGGGGCGCGGGGAGATACGCAGTATTTT.